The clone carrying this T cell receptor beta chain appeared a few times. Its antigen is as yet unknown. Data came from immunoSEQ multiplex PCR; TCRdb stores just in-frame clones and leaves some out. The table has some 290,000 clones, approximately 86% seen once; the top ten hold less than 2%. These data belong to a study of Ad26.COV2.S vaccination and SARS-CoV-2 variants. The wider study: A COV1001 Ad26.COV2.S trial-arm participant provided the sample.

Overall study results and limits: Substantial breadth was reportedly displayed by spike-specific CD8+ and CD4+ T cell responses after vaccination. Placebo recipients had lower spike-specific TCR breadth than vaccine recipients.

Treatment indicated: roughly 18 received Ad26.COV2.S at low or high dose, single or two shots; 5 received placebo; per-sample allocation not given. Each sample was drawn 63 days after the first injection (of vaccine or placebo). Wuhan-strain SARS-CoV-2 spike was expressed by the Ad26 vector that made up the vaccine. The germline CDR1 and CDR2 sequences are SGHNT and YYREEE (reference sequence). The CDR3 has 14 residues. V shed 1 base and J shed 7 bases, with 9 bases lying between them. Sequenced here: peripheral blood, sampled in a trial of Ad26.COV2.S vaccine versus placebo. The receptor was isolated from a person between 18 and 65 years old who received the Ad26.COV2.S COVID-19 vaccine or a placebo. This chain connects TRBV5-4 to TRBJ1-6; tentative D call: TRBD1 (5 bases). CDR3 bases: TGTGCCAGCAGCTTGAGCCAGGGAAATTCACCCCTCCACTTT. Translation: CASSLSQGNSPLHF.